This T cell receptor beta chain is drawn from a study of early T cells in non-severe SARS-CoV-2 infection (dated by TCRdb to about 2021). About the investigation overall: Because TCR sequencing relied on bulk RNA taken from unsorted whole blood, pairing of alpha and beta chains was not possible.

Set within a cohort of healthcare workers in London, UK, this nested case-control study involved weekly PCR testing of nasopharyngeal swabs along with blood sampling. Healthcare workers were recruited between 23 and 31 March 2020, during the week of the UK lockdown, and were followed weekly for up to about 16 weeks. The sample holds a few counts of this clonotype. The target of this receptor is not known. Per-nucleotide qualities are absent, and no much larger clonotype sits a single base away. The junction carries 12 bases between V and J, which are trimmed by 4 bases and 5 bases respectively. The germline V gene supplies CDR1 SGHTA and CDR2 FQGNSA. The CDR3 runs 14 residues from the cysteine to the phenylalanine. Of all the DNA, just the CDR3 is kept, 42 bases in frame from base 1. What the research found in general, with its limitations: VDJdb matching was skewed toward anti-spike CD8 responses and likely underestimated virus-specific expansions, missing private and CD4 specificities.

Libraries came from 5' RACE. The run used a NextSeq 500. The TCR library protocol attached unique molecular identifiers to individual cDNA molecules to correct for sequencing error and PCR bias. TCR alpha and beta chains were both sequenced, and the abundances of alpha and beta sequences in each sample were closely correlated with each other. In the source study's methods: Decombinator V4 was used to annotate TCR sequences for V gene, J gene and CDR3. Expanded TCRs were defined as changing significantly between any two time points under a Poisson model with p below 0.0001. TCR abundances were normalised to the total number of TCRs sequenced per sample and were expressed as counts per million. TRAV1-2 paired with TRAJ12, TRAJ20 or TRAJ33 defined MAIT TCRs, while TRAV10 paired with TRAJ18 defined iNKT TCRs. A search of VDJdb, accessed on 1 November 2021, was run for TCRs annotated to CMV, EBV and SARS-CoV-2, with TCRs annotated for multiple antigens excluded. TCRdb applied fastp at Q25 and MiXCR to the public reads, then kept only in-frame beta chains. Rows with a matching CDR3 protein are joined into one entry that keeps the most common DNA and genes. TCRdb, not the authors, supplied the V and J calls. Across this sample there are 35,000 to 55,000 distinct CDR3 sequences, with approximately 10% seen only once. Of the sample, 20% to 25% falls within the top ten clones.

Recombination linked TRBV7-2 to TRBJ1-5; no D gene can be assigned with confidence. The receptor's source is an adult who was a healthcare worker with PCR-confirmed SARS-CoV-2 infection or an uninfected control (not recorded which). Sequenced material: whole blood. The DNA reads as follows: TGTGCCAGCAGCTACCTCCGGGAGGATCAGCCCCAGCATTTT. It specifies CASSYLREDQPQHF.